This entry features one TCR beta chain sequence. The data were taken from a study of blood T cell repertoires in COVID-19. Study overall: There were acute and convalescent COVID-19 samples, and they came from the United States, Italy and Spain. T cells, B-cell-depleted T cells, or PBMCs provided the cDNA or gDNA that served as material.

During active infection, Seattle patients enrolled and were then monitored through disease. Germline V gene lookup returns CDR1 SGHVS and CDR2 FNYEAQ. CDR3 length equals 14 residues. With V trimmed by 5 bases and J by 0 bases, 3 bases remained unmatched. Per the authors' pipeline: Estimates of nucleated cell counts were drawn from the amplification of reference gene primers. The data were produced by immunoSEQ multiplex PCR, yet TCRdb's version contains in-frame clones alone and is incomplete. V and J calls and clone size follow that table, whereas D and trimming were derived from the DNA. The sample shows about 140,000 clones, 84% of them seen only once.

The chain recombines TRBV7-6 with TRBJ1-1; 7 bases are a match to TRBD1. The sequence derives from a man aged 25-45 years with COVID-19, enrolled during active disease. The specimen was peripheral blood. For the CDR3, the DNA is TGTGCCAGCAGCCGGGACAGTCTGAACACTGAAGCTTTCTTT. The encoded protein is CASSRDSLNTEAFF.